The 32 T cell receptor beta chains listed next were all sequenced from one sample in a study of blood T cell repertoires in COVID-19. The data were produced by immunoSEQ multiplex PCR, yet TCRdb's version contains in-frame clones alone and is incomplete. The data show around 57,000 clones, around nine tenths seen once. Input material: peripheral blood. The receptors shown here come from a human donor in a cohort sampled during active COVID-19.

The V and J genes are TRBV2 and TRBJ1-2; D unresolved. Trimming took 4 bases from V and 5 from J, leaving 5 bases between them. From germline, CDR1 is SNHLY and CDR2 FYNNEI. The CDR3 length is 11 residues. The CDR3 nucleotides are TGTGCCAGCAGTGCGGGGTATGGCTACACCTTC. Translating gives CASSAGYGYTF.

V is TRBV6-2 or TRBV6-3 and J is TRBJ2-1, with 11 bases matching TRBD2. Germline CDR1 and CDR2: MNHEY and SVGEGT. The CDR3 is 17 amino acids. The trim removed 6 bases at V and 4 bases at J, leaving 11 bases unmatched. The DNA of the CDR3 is TGTGCCAGCAGCCATAGCGGGGGGGTGCCCCCTTACAATGAGCAGTTCTTC. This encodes CASSHSGGVPPYNEQFF.

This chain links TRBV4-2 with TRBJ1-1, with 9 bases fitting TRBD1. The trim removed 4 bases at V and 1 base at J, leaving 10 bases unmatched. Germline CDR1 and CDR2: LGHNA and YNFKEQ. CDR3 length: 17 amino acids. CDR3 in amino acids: CASSPAGTGKGNTEAFF. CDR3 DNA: TGTGCCAGCAGCCCGGCCGGGACAGGGAAGGGGAACACTGAAGCTTTCTTT.

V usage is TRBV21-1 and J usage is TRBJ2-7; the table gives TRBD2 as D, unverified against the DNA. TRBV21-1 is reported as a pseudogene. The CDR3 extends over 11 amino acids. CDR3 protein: CASIPRGEQYF. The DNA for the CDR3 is TGTGCCAGCATACCTCGGGGGGAGCAGTACTTC.

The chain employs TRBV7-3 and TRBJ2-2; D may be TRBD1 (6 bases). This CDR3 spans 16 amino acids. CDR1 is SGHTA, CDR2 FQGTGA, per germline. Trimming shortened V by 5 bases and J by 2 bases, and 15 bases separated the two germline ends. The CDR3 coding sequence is TGTGCCAGCAGCCGTACAGGGCGCGCTAACACCGGGGAGCTGTTTTTT. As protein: CASSRTGRANTGELFF.

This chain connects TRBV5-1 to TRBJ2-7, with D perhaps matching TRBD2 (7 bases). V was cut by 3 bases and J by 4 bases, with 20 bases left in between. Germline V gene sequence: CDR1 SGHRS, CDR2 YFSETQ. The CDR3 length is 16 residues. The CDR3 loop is CASSWGGGTIRYEQYF. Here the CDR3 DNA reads TGCGCCAGCAGCTGGGGGGGCGGAACCATAAGGTACGAGCAGTACTTC.

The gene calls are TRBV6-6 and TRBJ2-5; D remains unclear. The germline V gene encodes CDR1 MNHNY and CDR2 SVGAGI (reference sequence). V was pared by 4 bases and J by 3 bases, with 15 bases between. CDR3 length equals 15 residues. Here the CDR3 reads CASSSQRAEEETQYF. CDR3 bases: TGTGCCAGCAGTTCCCAAAGAGCCGAAGAAGAGACCCAGTACTTC.

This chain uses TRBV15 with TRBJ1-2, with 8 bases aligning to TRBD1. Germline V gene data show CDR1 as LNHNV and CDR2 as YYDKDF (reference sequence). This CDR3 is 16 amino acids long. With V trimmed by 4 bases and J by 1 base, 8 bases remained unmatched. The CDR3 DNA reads TGTGCCACCAGCACGGACAGGGTGGAGTTTAACTATGGCTACACCTTC. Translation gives CATSTDRVEFNYGYTF.

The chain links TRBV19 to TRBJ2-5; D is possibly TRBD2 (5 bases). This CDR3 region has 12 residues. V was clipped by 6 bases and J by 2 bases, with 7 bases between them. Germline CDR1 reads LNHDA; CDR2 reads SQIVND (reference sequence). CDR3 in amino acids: CASRRGQETQYF. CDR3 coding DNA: TGTGCCAGTAGGAGAGGGCAAGAGACCCAGTACTTC.

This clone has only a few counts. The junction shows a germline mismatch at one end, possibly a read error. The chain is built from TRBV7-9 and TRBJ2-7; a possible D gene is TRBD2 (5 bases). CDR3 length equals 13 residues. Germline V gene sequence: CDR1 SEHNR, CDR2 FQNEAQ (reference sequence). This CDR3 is CASTAGFPGATSF. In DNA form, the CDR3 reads TGTGCCAGCACGGCGGGCTTCCCCGGAGCTACGTCCTTC.

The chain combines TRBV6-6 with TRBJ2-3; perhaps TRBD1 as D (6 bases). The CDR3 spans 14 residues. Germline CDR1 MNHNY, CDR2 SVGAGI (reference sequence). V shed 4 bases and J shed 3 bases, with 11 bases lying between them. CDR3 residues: CASSFMQGTDTQYF. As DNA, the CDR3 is TGTGCCAGCAGTTTCATGCAGGGGACAGATACGCAGTATTTT.

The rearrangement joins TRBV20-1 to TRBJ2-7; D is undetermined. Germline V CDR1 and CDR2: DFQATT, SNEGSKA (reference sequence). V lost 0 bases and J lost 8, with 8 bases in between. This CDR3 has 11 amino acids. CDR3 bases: TGCAGTGCTAGAGACGGTTTTCAGCAGTACTTC. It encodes CSARDGFQQYF.

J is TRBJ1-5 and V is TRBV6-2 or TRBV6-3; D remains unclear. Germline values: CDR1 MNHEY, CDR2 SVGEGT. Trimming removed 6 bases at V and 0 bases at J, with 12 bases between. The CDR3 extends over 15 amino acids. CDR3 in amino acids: CASSPPGSSNQPQHF. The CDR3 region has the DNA TGTGCCAGCAGCCCCCCGGGATCTAGCAATCAGCCCCAGCATTTT.

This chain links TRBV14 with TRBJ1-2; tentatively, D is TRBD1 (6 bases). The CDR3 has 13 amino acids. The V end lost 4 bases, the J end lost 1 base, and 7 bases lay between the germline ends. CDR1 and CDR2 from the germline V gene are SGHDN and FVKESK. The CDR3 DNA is TGTGCCAGCAGCCCACAGGGTAACTATGGCTACACCTTC. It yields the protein CASSPQGNYGYTF.

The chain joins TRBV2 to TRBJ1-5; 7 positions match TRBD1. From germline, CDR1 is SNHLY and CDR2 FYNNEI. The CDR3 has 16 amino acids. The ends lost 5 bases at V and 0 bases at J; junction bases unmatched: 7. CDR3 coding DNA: TGTGCCAGCAGTTCTAGGGGACAGTATAGCAATCAGCCCCAGCATTTT. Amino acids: CASSSRGQYSNQPQHF.

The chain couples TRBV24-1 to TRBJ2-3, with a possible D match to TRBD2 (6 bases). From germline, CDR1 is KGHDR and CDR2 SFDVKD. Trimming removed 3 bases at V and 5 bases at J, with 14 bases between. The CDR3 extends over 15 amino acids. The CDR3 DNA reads TGTGCCACCAGTGATAGCGGAGGGGCTAAAGATACGCAGTATTTT. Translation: CATSDSGGAKDTQYF.

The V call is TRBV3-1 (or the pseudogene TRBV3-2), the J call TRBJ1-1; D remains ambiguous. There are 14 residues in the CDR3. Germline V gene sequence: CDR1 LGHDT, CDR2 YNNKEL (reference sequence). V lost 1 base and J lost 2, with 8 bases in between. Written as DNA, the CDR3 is TGTGCCAGCAGCCAAGTTGGCGGAAACACTGAAGCTTTCTTT. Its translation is CASSQVGGNTEAFF.

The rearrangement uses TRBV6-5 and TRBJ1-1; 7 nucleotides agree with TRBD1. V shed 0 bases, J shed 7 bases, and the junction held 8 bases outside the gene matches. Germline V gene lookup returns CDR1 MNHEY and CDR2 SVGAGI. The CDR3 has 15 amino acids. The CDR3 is CASSYSGGQPYEAFF. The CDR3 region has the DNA TGTGCCAGCAGTTACTCAGGGGGACAGCCCTATGAAGCTTTCTTT.

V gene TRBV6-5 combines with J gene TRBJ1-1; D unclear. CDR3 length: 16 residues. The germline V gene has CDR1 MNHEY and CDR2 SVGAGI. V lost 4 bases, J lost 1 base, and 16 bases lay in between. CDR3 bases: TGTGCCAGCAGTTTAAACGTAGCGAGGCGGAACACTGAAGCTTTCTTT. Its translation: CASSLNVARRNTEAFF.

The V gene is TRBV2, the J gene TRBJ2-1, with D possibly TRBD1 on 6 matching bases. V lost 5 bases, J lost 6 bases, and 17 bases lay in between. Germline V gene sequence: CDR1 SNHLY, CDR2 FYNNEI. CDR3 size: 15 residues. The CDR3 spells CASSSDRAVSNEQFF. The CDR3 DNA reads TGTGCCAGCAGTTCGGACAGAGCCGTCAGCAATGAGCAGTTCTTC.

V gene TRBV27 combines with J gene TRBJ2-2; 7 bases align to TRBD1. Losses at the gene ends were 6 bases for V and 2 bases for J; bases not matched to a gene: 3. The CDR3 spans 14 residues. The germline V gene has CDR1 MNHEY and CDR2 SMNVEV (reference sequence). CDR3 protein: CASRGTVNTGELFF. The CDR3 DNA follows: TGTGCCAGCAGGGGGACAGTCAACACCGGGGAGCTGTTTTTT.

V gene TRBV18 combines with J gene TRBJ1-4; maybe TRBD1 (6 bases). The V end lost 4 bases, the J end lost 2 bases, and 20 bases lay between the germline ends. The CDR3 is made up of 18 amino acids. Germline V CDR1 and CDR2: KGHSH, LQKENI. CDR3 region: CASSLMSADSRTNEKLFF. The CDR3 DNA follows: TGTGCCAGCTCACTAATGTCCGCGGACAGTAGGACTAATGAAAAACTGTTTTTT.

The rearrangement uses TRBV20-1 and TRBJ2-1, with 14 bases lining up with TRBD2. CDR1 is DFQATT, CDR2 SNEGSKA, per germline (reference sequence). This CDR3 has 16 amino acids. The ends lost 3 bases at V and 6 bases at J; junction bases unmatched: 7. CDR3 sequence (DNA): TGCAGTGCTAGTTTGACTAGCGGGAGGGCCTCCAATGAGCAGTTCTTC. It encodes CSASLTSGRASNEQFF.

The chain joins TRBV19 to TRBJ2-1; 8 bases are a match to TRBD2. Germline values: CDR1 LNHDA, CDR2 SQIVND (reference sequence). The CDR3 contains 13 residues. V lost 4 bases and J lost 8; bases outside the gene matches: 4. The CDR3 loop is CASSTRTSYEQFF. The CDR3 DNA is TGTGCCAGTAGTACTAGGACTAGCTATGAGCAGTTCTTC.

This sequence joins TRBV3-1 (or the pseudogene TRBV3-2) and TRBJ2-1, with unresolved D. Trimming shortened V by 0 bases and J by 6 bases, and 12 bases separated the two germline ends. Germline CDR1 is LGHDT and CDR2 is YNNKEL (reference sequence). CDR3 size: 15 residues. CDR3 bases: TGTGCCAGCAGCCAAGATTTGGCAGTTACCAATGAGCAGTTCTTC. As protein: CASSQDLAVTNEQFF.

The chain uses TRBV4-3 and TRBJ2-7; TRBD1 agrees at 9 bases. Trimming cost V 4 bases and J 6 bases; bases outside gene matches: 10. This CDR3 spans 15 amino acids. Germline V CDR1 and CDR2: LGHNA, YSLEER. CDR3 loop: CASSRPGTGNLEQYF. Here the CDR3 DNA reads TGCGCCAGCAGCCGCCCCGGGACAGGGAATCTCGAGCAGTACTTC.

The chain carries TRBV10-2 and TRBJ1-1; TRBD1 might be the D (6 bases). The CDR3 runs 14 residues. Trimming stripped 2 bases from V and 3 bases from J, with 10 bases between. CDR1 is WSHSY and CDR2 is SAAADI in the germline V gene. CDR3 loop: CASSETGSDTEAFF. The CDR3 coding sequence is TGCGCCAGCAGTGAGACAGGGTCGGACACTGAAGCTTTCTTT.

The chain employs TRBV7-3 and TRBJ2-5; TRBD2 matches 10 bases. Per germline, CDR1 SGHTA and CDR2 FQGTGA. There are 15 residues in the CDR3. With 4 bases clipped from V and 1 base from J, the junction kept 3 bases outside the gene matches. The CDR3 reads CASSWTSGAQETQYF. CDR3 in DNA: TGTGCCAGCAGCTGGACTAGCGGAGCCCAAGAGACCCAGTACTTC.

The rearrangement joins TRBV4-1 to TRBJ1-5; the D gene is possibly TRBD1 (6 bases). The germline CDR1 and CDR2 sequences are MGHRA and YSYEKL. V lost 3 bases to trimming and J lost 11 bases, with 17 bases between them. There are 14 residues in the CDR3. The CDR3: CASSQATGWAAQHF. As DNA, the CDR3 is TGCGCCAGCAGCCAGGCTACAGGGTGGGCTGCCCAGCATTTT.

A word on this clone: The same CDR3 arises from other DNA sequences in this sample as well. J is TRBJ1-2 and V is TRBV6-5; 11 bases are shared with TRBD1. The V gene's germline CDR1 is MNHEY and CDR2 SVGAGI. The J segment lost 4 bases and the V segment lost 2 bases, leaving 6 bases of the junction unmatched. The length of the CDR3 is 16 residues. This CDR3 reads CASSYLRTGGSYGYTF. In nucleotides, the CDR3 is TGTGCCAGCAGTTACCTCCGGACAGGGGGCAGCTATGGCTACACCTTC.

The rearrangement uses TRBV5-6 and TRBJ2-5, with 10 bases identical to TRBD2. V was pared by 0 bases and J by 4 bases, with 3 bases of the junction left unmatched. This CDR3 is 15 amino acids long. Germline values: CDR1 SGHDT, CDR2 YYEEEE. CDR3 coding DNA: TGTGCCAGCAGCTTGGTCGCTAGCGGGGGAGAGACCCAGTACTTC. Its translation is CASSLVASGGETQYF.

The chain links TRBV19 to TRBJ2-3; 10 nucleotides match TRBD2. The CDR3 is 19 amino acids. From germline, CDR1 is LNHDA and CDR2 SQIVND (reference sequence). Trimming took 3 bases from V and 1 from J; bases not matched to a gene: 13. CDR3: CASSILYPAGGPRTDTQYF. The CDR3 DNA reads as TGTGCCAGTAGTATCCTATATCCAGCGGGGGGGCCTCGCACAGATACGCAGTATTTT.